The 25 T cell receptor beta chains reported below all come from one sample, sequenced in a study of T-cell reconstitution after alpha-beta-depleted transplantation in children. TCRbeta library preparation incorporated unique molecular identifiers. Each CDR3 protein is one row after TCRdb ran MiXCR on the PCR reads. The sample has 300,000 to 350,000 distinct CDR3 sequences; 23% are singletons. The source material was PBMCs, mostly from graft donor cells, sampled 180 days after TCRalphabeta/CD19-depleted stem cell transplant. The receptors derive from a male patient between 5 and 17 years old who had a stem cell transplant for acute lymphoblastic leukemia, so the T cells may come from the graft donor.

V and J are TRBV9 and TRBJ2-3, with unresolved D. The V gene lost 3 bases and the J gene lost 2 bases, with 10 bases spanning the gap. The CDR3 extends over 14 amino acids. CDR1 is SGDLS and CDR2 is YYNGEE in the germline V gene. CDR3 sequence: CASSAYEATDTQYF. The CDR3 DNA follows: TGTGCCAGCAGCGCGTACGAGGCCACAGATACGCAGTATTTT.

The V and J genes are TRBV12-3 or TRBV12-4 and TRBJ2-5, with D maybe TRBD2 (6 bases). Trimming removed 4 bases at V and 9 bases at J, with 15 bases between. The CDR3 runs to 13 residues. The CDR3 DNA sequence: TGTGCCAGCAGTTCCGGGACTCCCTGGGCCCAGTACTTC. Its protein is CASSSGTPWAQYF.

Only a few counts were recorded for this clonotype. The chain has TRBV7-8 and TRBJ2-5; D call uncertain. Trimming removed 0 bases from V and 7 bases from J, with 9 bases in between. Germline V CDR1 and CDR2: SGHVS, FQNEAQ. This CDR3 spans 13 amino acids. The CDR3 DNA is TGTGCCAGCAGCTTAGCGGGAATGGGGACCCAGTACTTC. Protein product: CASSLAGMGTQYF.

This clonotype was picked up a small number of times. The chain has TRBV20-1 and TRBJ2-7; 12 bases agree with TRBD2. The CDR3 covers 15 residues. Germline V CDR1 and CDR2: DFQATT, SNEGSKA (reference sequence). J was trimmed by 1 base and V by 6 bases; bases with no gene match: 7. The CDR3 reads CSADKTSGRSYEQYF. In DNA form, the CDR3 reads TGCAGTGCGGACAAAACTAGCGGGAGGTCCTACGAGCAGTACTTC.

This sequence joins TRBV11-3 and TRBJ2-1; no definite D call. The CDR3 has 13 residues. V lost 4 bases and J lost 8, with 12 bases in between. Germline V gene lookup returns CDR1 SGHNT and CDR2 YENEEA. The CDR3: CASSSEWTDEQFF. DNA for the CDR3: TGTGCCAGCAGCTCAGAGTGGACCGATGAGCAGTTCTTC.

This clonotype turned up a few times. In DNA form, the CDR3 reads TGTGCCAGCAGCTCTTGGGTCAGGGGAGGAGATTACGAGCAGTACTTC. It yields the protein CASSSWVRGGDYEQYF. This chain links TRBV27 with TRBJ2-7; D possibly matches TRBD1 or TRBD2 (6 bases each). This CDR3 is built from 16 residues. Deletions cut 6 bases from V and 4 bases from J, with 22 bases between. Germline V gene sequence: CDR1 MNHEY, CDR2 SMNVEV (reference sequence).

The chain joins TRBV4-1 to TRBJ2-4; maybe TRBD2 (6 bases). The CDR3 extends over 16 amino acids. Germline CDR1 is MGHRA and CDR2 is YSYEKL. Trimming shortened V by 1 base and J by 1 base, and 11 bases separated the two germline ends. CDR3 DNA: TGCGCCAGCAGCCAAGGAACGGGAGTGGCCAAAAACATTCAGTACTTC. Amino acids: CASSQGTGVAKNIQYF.

This clonotype occurred once. The chain uses TRBV4-1 and TRBJ2-5; 14 bases map to TRBD2. Germline CDR1 is MGHRA and CDR2 is YSYEKL. Germline trimming cut 1 base from V and 0 bases from J; bases unmatched to any gene: 4. This CDR3 contains 18 residues. The CDR3 bases are TGCGCCAGCAGCCAAGGTGTGGGACTAGCGGGAGACCAAGAGACCCAGTACTTC. Translating it yields CASSQGVGLAGDQETQYF.

This clonotype has a handful of counts. An end of the junction does not agree with germline; a read error may underlie this. The chain is built from TRBV12-3 or TRBV12-4 and TRBJ2-5; 8 nucleotides match TRBD2. The CDR3 contains 14 residues. Here the CDR3 DNA reads TGTGCCAGCAGTTTAGGGGGCACTAGCGGATCCCCGTTCTTC. It codes for CASSLGGTSGSPFF.

This clonotype was observed a few times. The chain has TRBV5-6 and TRBJ2-7, with 14 bases fitting TRBD2. The CDR3 is 15 amino acids. V trimming: 5 bases; J trimming: 5 bases; junction bases outside the gene matches: 6. Looked up from germline, CDR1 is SGHDT and CDR2 is YYEEEE. The CDR3 DNA sequence: TGTGCCAGCAGACGACTAGCGGGAGGGCCAAACGAGCAGTACTTC. It is translated as CASRRLAGGPNEQYF.

The chain recombines TRBV27 with TRBJ1-6, with D unclear. V was shortened by 3 bases and J by 10 bases, with 10 bases between the two germline ends. The CDR3 has 13 amino acids. Germline V CDR1 and CDR2: MNHEY, SMNVEV (reference sequence). The CDR3 coding sequence is TGTGCCAGCAGTTTGACCCGAGGGTCACCCCTCCACTTT. Its translation is CASSLTRGSPLHF.

CDR3 residues: CASRRTRDRGWVSNSPLHF. CDR3 in DNA: TGCGCCAGCAGGAGGACAAGAGACAGGGGTTGGGTATCTAATTCACCCCTCCACTTT. The rearrangement joins TRBV4-1 to TRBJ1-6, with 8 nucleotides matching TRBD1. The V segment lost 6 bases and the J segment 6 bases; nucleotides outside the gene matches: 19. The CDR3 runs 19 residues. CDR1 and CDR2 (germline): MGHRA, YSYEKL.

This clonotype occurred a few times. The chain recombines TRBV5-1 with TRBJ2-2; 7 nucleotides agree with TRBD2. Germline values: CDR1 SGHRS, CDR2 YFSETQ. Trimming removed 4 bases from V and 2 bases from J; junction bases left unmatched: 8. The CDR3 sequence is 16 residues long. The CDR3 DNA sequence: TGCGCCAGCAGCGGACAACTAGCGACCAACACCGGGGAGCTGTTTTTT. Its translation is CASSGQLATNTGELFF.

This clonotype was detected only a few times. The V gene is TRBV7-3, the J gene TRBJ2-3; 10 bases line up with TRBD2. Looked up from germline, CDR1 is SGHTA and CDR2 is FQGTGA. V was pared by 5 bases and J by 3 bases, with 5 bases of the junction left unmatched. CDR3 length equals 15 residues. The CDR3 protein is CASSLGLAETDTQYF. The CDR3 DNA reads TGTGCCAGCAGCCTCGGACTAGCGGAGACAGATACGCAGTATTTT.

The V gene is TRBV24-1, the J gene TRBJ2-1, with 10 bases identical to TRBD2. The CDR3 consists of 17 residues. The germline gives CDR1 KGHDR, CDR2 SFDVKD. Trimming at V came to 0 bases and at J to 3 bases, leaving 4 bases not matched to a gene. CDR3: CATSDLGLADDYNEQFF. The DNA for the CDR3 is TGTGCCACCAGTGATTTGGGACTAGCGGATGACTACAATGAGCAGTTCTTC.

The CDR3 sequence: CASSRLPLAGKDTQYF. CDR3 in DNA: TGCGCCAGCAGCCGGTTGCCGCTAGCGGGGAAAGATACGCAGTATTTT. The chain links TRBV4-1 to TRBJ2-3; 9 bases map to TRBD2. The ends lost 4 bases at V and 5 bases at J; junction bases unmatched: 10. The CDR3 spans 16 residues. CDR1 and CDR2 from the germline V gene are MGHRA and YSYEKL.

V gene TRBV20-1 combines with J gene TRBJ2-1; no clear D gene. V shed 0 bases and J shed 9 bases, with 18 bases lying between them. The CDR3 is 15 residues long. Germline V lookup: CDR1 DFQATT, CDR2 SNEGSKA (reference sequence). In DNA form, the CDR3 reads TGCAGTGCTAGAGACCCGGCTTCGACTGAGCCTGAGCAGTTCTTC. Translation gives CSARDPASTEPEQFF.

This clonotype turned up a few times. The rearrangement uses TRBV7-2 and TRBJ2-3, with 10 bases lining up with TRBD2. The V segment lost 1 base and the J segment 0 bases; nucleotides outside the gene matches: 4. The CDR3 runs 17 residues. Germline lookup yields CDR1 SGHTA and CDR2 FQGNSA. The DNA for the CDR3 is TGTGCCAGCAGCTTAGTTCGGACTAGCGGAAGCACAGATACGCAGTATTTT. It translates to CASSLVRTSGSTDTQYF.

In this sample, this clonotype turned up a few times. The chain recombines TRBV11-2 with TRBJ2-3, with D possibly being TRBD2 (6 bases). The V gene lost 6 bases and the J gene lost 8 bases, with 21 bases spanning the gap. The CDR3 loop spans 15 amino acids. Germline-derived CDR1 and CDR2 are SGHAT and FQNNGV. This CDR3 is CASRRPGTGRGTQYF. Here the CDR3 DNA reads TGTGCCAGCAGAAGACCCGGGACTGGCCGGGGTACGCAGTATTTT.

This clonotype was recorded only once. The V call is TRBV7-8, the J call TRBJ2-1, with 8 bases aligning to TRBD2. The V gene end was trimmed by 1 base and the J gene end by 6 bases; junction bases not matched to a gene: 11. The germline CDR1 and CDR2 sequences are SGHVS and FQNEAQ. This CDR3 has 17 residues. CDR3 nucleotide sequence: TGTGCCAGCAGCTTAGAGGTTGTGCGGGAGGTTACCAATGAGCAGTTCTTC. It yields the protein CASSLEVVREVTNEQFF.

This clonotype was detected a few times. The chain uses TRBV7-9 and TRBJ2-1, with no clear D. Germline-derived CDR1 and CDR2 are SEHNR and FQNEAQ (reference sequence). The length of the CDR3 is 16 residues. V was trimmed by 0 bases and J by 6 bases, leaving 15 bases between them. CDR3 in amino acids: CASSLATYERGNEQFF. CDR3 bases: TGTGCCAGCAGCTTAGCGACCTACGAGAGAGGCAATGAGCAGTTCTTC.

V usage is TRBV27 and J usage is TRBJ2-2, with D possibly matching TRBD1 (6 bases). CDR1 and CDR2 from the germline V gene are MNHEY and SMNVEV (reference sequence). The CDR3 contains 16 residues. The V end lost 2 bases, the J end lost 3 bases, and 13 bases lay between the germline ends. The CDR3 DNA is TGTGCCAGCAGTTTAAGGGTGGACAGATACACCGGGGAGCTGTTTTTT. Translating it yields CASSLRVDRYTGELFF.

V is TRBV12-5 and J is TRBJ2-7; 9 bases fit TRBD1. The CDR3 runs to 16 residues. CDR1 is LGHNT, CDR2 FRNRAP, per germline. Germline trimming cut 0 bases from V and 4 bases from J; bases unmatched to any gene: 7. CDR3 sequence: CASGLVRQGVRYEQYF. The CDR3, as DNA: TGTGCTAGTGGTTTGGTACGACAGGGGGTAAGGTACGAGCAGTACTTC.

This clonotype has just a few counts. The chain couples TRBV20-1 to TRBJ2-4, with 7 bases matching TRBD2. The CDR3 is made up of 17 amino acids. Germline lookup yields CDR1 DFQATT and CDR2 SNEGSKA (reference sequence). The J segment lost 0 bases and the V segment lost 3 bases, leaving 11 bases of the junction unmatched. Here the CDR3 reads CSARNRGEQLAKNIQYF. The CDR3 DNA follows: TGCAGTGCTAGGAATCGGGGGGAACAGCTAGCCAAAAACATTCAGTACTTC.

This clonotype has only a few counts. The rearrangement joins TRBV7-2 to TRBJ2-7, with D possibly TRBD2 on 6 matching bases. Germline V lookup: CDR1 SGHTA, CDR2 FQGNSA. The CDR3 loop spans 15 amino acids. The V gene lost 5 bases and the J gene lost 0 bases, with 14 bases spanning the gap. The CDR3 reads CASSPSGLSSYEQYF. CDR3 in DNA: TGTGCCAGCAGCCCGAGCGGGCTAAGCTCCTACGAGCAGTACTTC.